This T cell receptor (beta chain) stems from a study of naive and memory T cell subsets. The beta constant-region primer was an equimolar mix of two oligonucleotides covering TRBC1 and TRBC2. Nested alpha and beta constant-region primers with the SP2 primer drove four PCR rounds on ligated cDNA. TCRdb used MiXCR to reprocess the UMI-ligation and nested PCR reads, holding one entry per CDR3 protein. The data contain 85,000 to 130,000 distinct CDR3 sequences, about 15% of them singletons. This clonotype came up a few times. Its specificity is unknown. CD4 T cells were positively selected, then CD8 T cells from the CD4-negative fraction. Regarding the study as a whole: Especially in CD8 cells, naive repertoires contained a few larger clonotypes, possibly CD45RA-re-expressing memory cells. Gini index rose across naive, CM, EM and EMRA in CD4 and CD8.

The CDR3 has 12 residues. Trimming removed 4 bases from V and 5 bases from J, with 7 bases in between. Germline V gives CDR1 KGHDR, CDR2 SFDVKD. Sequencing input: naive CD8+ T cells from blood. V gene TRBV24-1 combines with J gene TRBJ1-1; D call uncertain. The clonotype originates from a human donor in good health. CDR3 protein: CATSETGTEAFF. Written as DNA, the CDR3 is TGTGCCACCAGTGAGACCGGGACTGAAGCTTTCTTT.